This T cell receptor (beta chain) was sequenced in a study of beta chain features in type 1 diabetes. Study in general: Investigators examined approximately 100,000,000 sorted cells across all samples.

Only a few counts were recorded for this clone. The antigen remains unidentified. Study-level findings and limits: All four CD4+ subsets of Type 1 diabetes patients contained TCRB CDR3s that were moderately but significantly shorter. For patients, the naive, central memory and Treg TCRB repertoires appeared more alike than for healthy donors.

Expressed TCRB transcripts were sequenced after all isolated RNA was converted to cDNA. Produced via immunoSEQ multiplex PCR; TCRdb's table is partial and in-frame only. The sample lists more than 250,000 clones, 14% to 15% seen once, with 0.015% to 0.017% in the top ten. Donors underwent one heparinised blood draw, about 120 mL on average. This clonotype originated in a man between 18 and 35 years old with type 1 diabetes. The sample comprised naive CD4+ T cells from blood.

CDR3: CASSGRSSYEQYF. DNA of the CDR3: TGTGCCAGCAGCGGCCGAAGCTCTTACGAGCAGTACTTC. The chain joins TRBV9 to TRBJ2-7; D gene ambiguous. V was clipped by 3 bases and J by 4 bases, with 11 bases between them. The CDR3 has 13 amino acids. Germline CDR1 and CDR2: SGDLS and YYNGEE.